Below are 24 T cell receptor beta chains sequenced from a single sample in a study of cytomegalovirus exposure and HLA in healthy donors. The PCR ran on 60 Vbeta and 13 Jbeta primers. Data came from immunoSEQ multiplex PCR; TCRdb stores just in-frame clones and leaves some out. The sample has 150,000 to 200,000 clones, 76% seen once. Sequenced sample: PBMCs. The origin of the receptors is a male donor in good health and CMV-seronegative.

The chain is built from TRBV11-2 and TRBJ1-5; TRBD1 might be the D (6 bases). Trimming stripped 6 bases from V and 6 bases from J, with 18 bases between. CDR1 is SGHAT and CDR2 is FQNNGV in the germline V gene. The CDR3 consists of 15 residues. The chain's CDR3 is CASSQGRGASQPQHF. The CDR3 DNA reads as TGTGCCAGCAGTCAGGGGCGGGGGGCTAGTCAGCCCCAGCATTTT.

The chain uses TRBV18 and TRBJ2-7; D may be TRBD2 (5 bases). V was cut by 4 bases and J by 3 bases, with 10 bases left in between. The CDR3 sequence is 13 residues long. Germline assignment: CDR1 KGHSH and CDR2 LQKENI. The CDR3: CASSLRGYYEQYF. The CDR3 DNA follows: TGTGCCAGCTCACTTCGGGGTTACTACGAGCAGTACTTC.

This clone was seen just once. This chain uses TRBV9 with TRBJ2-7, with unresolved D. CDR3 length: 13 residues. Germline lookup yields CDR1 SGDLS and CDR2 YYNGEE. The V and J ends lost 0 bases and 2 bases respectively, with 6 bases between them. In DNA form, the CDR3 reads TGTGCCAGCAGCGTAGGACTTACCTACGAGCAGTACTTC. Its protein product is CASSVGLTYEQYF.

The V gene is TRBV11-2, the J gene TRBJ1-2; D gene uncertain. The ends were cut back, 5 bases at V and 5 bases at J, with 12 bases in the middle. Germline V CDR1 and CDR2: SGHAT, FQNNGV. CDR3 size: 13 residues. The CDR3 reads CASSPADGYGYTF. CDR3 DNA: TGTGCCAGCAGCCCAGCGGATGGTTATGGCTACACCTTC.

This clone occurred a few times. This chain links TRBV10-2 with TRBJ2-6; TRBD1 aligns across 7 bases. The V and J ends lost 10 bases and 4 bases, in that order; junction bases with no gene match: 7. The germline gives CDR1 WSHSY, CDR2 SAAADI. The CDR3 has 14 residues. The CDR3: CATAPGQGANVLTF. In DNA, the CDR3 is TGCGCCACCGCACCGGGACAGGGGGCCAACGTCCTGACTTTC.

The chain couples TRBV27 to TRBJ1-2; 7 bases are shared with TRBD1. V trimming: 6 bases; J trimming: 4 bases; junction bases outside the gene matches: 20. There are 18 residues in the CDR3. Germline-derived CDR1 and CDR2 are MNHEY and SMNVEV (reference sequence). CDR3 coding DNA: TGTGCCAGCAGCCGGGTAGGACAGGCCCTACGGTCCGGCTATGGCTACACCTTC. Translation gives CASSRVGQALRSGYGYTF.

The V call is TRBV19, the J call TRBJ1-6; D is perhaps TRBD1 (6 bases). Trimming removed 6 bases at V and 5 bases at J, with 17 bases between. Germline V lookup: CDR1 LNHDA, CDR2 SQIVND (reference sequence). The CDR3 extends over 16 amino acids. For the CDR3, the DNA is TGTGCCAGTAGCCCTACAGGGCTGGCCGATAATTCACCCCTCCACTTT. It translates to CASSPTGLADNSPLHF.

This clone was detected a few times. CDR3 DNA sequence: TGTGCCAGCAGTTTATCAGGGGGGAGGGAGACCCAGTACTTC. This translates into CASSLSGGRETQYF. The chain employs TRBV28 and TRBJ2-5; perhaps TRBD1 as D (7 bases). V was shortened by 1 base and J by 5 bases, with 11 bases between the two germline ends. The CDR3 is 14 residues long. Germline lookup yields CDR1 MDHEN and CDR2 SYDVKM.

This chain connects TRBV27 to TRBJ1-1; D is uncertain. V was pared by 4 bases and J by 5 bases, with 8 bases between. Germline lookup yields CDR1 MNHEY and CDR2 SMNVEV (reference sequence). The CDR3 length is 12 residues. CDR3 loop: CASSSVRTEAFF. The DNA of the CDR3 is TGTGCCAGCAGTTCAGTACGAACTGAAGCTTTCTTT.

The chain couples TRBV9 to TRBJ2-5; the D gene is possibly TRBD2 (6 bases). Germline V gene sequence: CDR1 SGDLS, CDR2 YYNGEE. This CDR3 comprises 14 residues. V was clipped by 3 bases and J by 3 bases, with 12 bases between them. The CDR3: CASSGRWGEETQYF. For the CDR3, the DNA is TGTGCCAGCAGCGGCCGCTGGGGGGAAGAGACCCAGTACTTC.

The rearrangement links TRBV10-3 to TRBJ2-2; tentatively, D is TRBD1 (6 bases). From germline, CDR1 is ENHRY and CDR2 SYGVKD. Trimming took off 6 bases at V and 4 bases at J, with 12 bases between the two ends. The CDR3 is 14 amino acids. The DNA for the CDR3 is TGTGCCATCAGCCCAGGGGCGGGCACCGGGGAGCTGTTTTTT. Protein sequence: CAISPGAGTGELFF.

The chain is built from TRBV30 and TRBJ2-1; no clear D. V gave up 2 bases and J gave up 5 bases, with 7 bases separating them. The germline gives CDR1 GTSNPN, CDR2 SVGIG (reference sequence). This CDR3 contains 12 residues. The CDR3 protein is CAWSLGDNEQFF. For the CDR3, the DNA is TGTGCCTGGAGTTTGGGCGACAATGAGCAGTTCTTC.

V gene TRBV4-3 combines with J gene TRBJ1-5; 10 nucleotides align to TRBD1. The CDR3 loop spans 17 amino acids. J was trimmed by 9 bases and V by 0 bases; bases with no gene match: 11. Germline CDR1 reads LGHNA; CDR2 reads YSLEER. The CDR3 coding sequence is TGCGCCAGCAGCCAAGATGAGACAGGGGGCGCCTCAGGGCCCCAGCATTTT. Translation gives CASSQDETGGASGPQHF.

The rearrangement joins TRBV9 to TRBJ2-7; a possible D gene is TRBD2 (5 bases). There are 15 residues in the CDR3. Trimming cost V 1 base and J 1 base, with 12 bases left between them. From germline, CDR1 is SGDLS and CDR2 YYNGEE. The CDR3 here is CASSVNPGYSYEQYF. DNA of the CDR3: TGTGCCAGCAGCGTAAACCCGGGGTATTCCTACGAGCAGTACTTC.

V usage is TRBV5-1 and J usage is TRBJ1-3; no definite D call. CDR3 size: 13 residues. The V gene's germline CDR1 is SGHRS and CDR2 YFSETQ. V lost 2 bases to trimming and J lost 0 bases, with 3 bases between them. In nucleotides, the CDR3 is TGCGCCAGCAGCTTTTACTCTGGAAACACCATATATTTT. Protein product: CASSFYSGNTIYF. Full variable domain (outside the CDR3, taken from reference TRBV5-1 and TRBJ1-3): KAGVTQTPRYLIKTRGQQVTLSCSPISGHRSVSWYQQTPGQGLQFLFEYFSETQRNKGNFPGRFSGRQFSNSRSEMNVSTLELGDSALYLCASSFYSGNTIYFGEGSWLTVV.

This sequence joins TRBV28 and TRBJ2-7, with TRBD1 matching over 12 bases. CDR3 length equals 15 residues. The germline CDR1 and CDR2 sequences are MDHEN and SYDVKM. Germline trimming cut 7 bases from V and 6 bases from J; bases unmatched to any gene: 10. CDR3 bases: TGTGCCAGCACTACTCCGGGACAGGGGGCCCGCGAGCAGTACTTC. Protein sequence: CASTTPGQGAREQYF.

The chain uses TRBV7-2 and TRBJ1-5; 9 bases line up with TRBD1. Germline V lookup: CDR1 SGHTA, CDR2 FQGNSA. The length of the CDR3 is 15 residues. Trimming took 3 bases from V and 4 from J; bases not matched to a gene: 4. This CDR3 is CASSLVGQGNQPQHF. The CDR3 nucleotides are TGTGCCAGCAGCTTGGTTGGACAGGGGAATCAGCCCCAGCATTTT.

A few counts support this clone. The rearrangement joins TRBV9 to TRBJ1-2, with D hard to call. Germline V gene lookup returns CDR1 SGDLS and CDR2 YYNGEE. The CDR3 covers 14 residues. Trimming pared 3 bases from V and 2 bases from J, leaving 11 bases between. CDR3: CASSGPGENYGYTF. The DNA of the CDR3 is TGTGCCAGCAGCGGCCCAGGCGAGAACTATGGCTACACCTTC. Supplemented by reference TRBV9 and TRBJ1-2, the full variable domain reads DSGVTQTPKHLITATGQRVTLRCSPRSGDLSVYWYQQSLDQGLQFLIQYYNGEERAKGNILERFSAQQFPDLHSELNLSSLELGDSALYFCASSGPGENYGYTFGSGTRLTVV.

The rearrangement links TRBV4-1 to TRBJ1-1; D is undetermined. Germline CDR1 reads MGHRA; CDR2 reads YSYEKL. Trimming removed 1 base at V and 1 base at J, with 13 bases between. There are 16 residues in the CDR3. In DNA form, the CDR3 reads TGCGCCAGCAGCCAAGGAAGAGAAGTTAGGAACACTGAAGCTTTCTTT. This codes for CASSQGREVRNTEAFF.

The rearrangement links TRBV30 to TRBJ2-7; D is possibly TRBD1 (6 bases). This CDR3 has 13 residues. V shed 0 bases and J shed 4 bases, with 10 bases lying between them. Germline CDR1 and CDR2: GTSNPN and SVGIG (reference sequence). CDR3 in DNA: TGTGCCTGGAGTGTGGGGGCAGTTTACGAGCAGTACTTC. This gives the protein CAWSVGAVYEQYF.

CDR3 amino acids: CASSPRGQETQYF. As DNA, the CDR3 is TGTGCCAGCTCACCAAGGGGCCAAGAGACCCAGTACTTC. The rearrangement links TRBV18 to TRBJ2-5, with D tentatively TRBD1 (5 bases). This CDR3 is 13 amino acids long. Per the germline V gene, CDR1 is KGHSH and CDR2 is LQKENI. Deletions cut 2 bases from V and 1 base from J, with 5 bases between.

The chain joins TRBV11-2 to TRBJ1-3; the D gene is possibly TRBD1 (5 bases). This CDR3 contains 15 residues. CDR1 is SGHAT and CDR2 is FQNNGV in the germline V gene. V shed 3 bases and J shed 8 bases, with 17 bases lying between them. CDR3 loop: CASSFTGGGGYTIYF. Written as DNA, the CDR3 is TGTGCCAGCAGCTTCACCGGGGGGGGAGGCTACACCATATATTTT.

The J gene is TRBJ2-3, the V gene TRBV2; 7 bases match TRBD1. The CDR3 loop spans 16 amino acids. Trimming removed 4 bases from V and 0 bases from J; junction bases left unmatched: 7. CDR1 and CDR2 (germline): SNHLY, FYNNEI. The CDR3 DNA is TGTGCCAGCAGTGTTAGCCGGGACAGTAGCACAGATACGCAGTATTTT. Encoded protein: CASSVSRDSSTDTQYF. Full variable domain (missing parts from reference TRBV2 and TRBJ2-3): EPEVTQTPSHQVTQMGQEVILRCVPISNHLYFYWYRQILGQKVEFLVSFYNNEISEKSEIFDDQFSVERPDGSNFTLKIRSTKLEDSAMYFCASSVSRDSSTDTQYFGPGTRLTVL.

The V and J genes are TRBV2 and TRBJ1-2, with D maybe TRBD1 (5 bases). V lost 3 bases, J lost 3 bases, and 8 bases lay in between. Germline V lookup: CDR1 SNHLY, CDR2 FYNNEI. The CDR3 totals 13 residues. Here the CDR3 DNA reads TGTGCCAGCAGTGACGGGGACTACTATGGCTACACCTTC. This sequence encodes CASSDGDYYGYTF.